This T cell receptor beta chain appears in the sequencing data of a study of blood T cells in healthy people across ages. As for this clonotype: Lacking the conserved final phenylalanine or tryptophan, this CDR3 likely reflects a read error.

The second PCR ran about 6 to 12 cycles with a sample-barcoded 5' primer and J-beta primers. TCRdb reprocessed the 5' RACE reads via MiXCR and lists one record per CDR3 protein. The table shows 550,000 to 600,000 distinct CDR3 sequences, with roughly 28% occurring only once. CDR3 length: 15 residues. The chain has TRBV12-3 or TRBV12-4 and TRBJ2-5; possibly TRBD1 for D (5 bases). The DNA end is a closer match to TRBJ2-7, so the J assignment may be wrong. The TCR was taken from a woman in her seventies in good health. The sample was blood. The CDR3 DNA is TGTGCCAGCAGTTTAGGAGCTGGGGCCCCCTACGAGCAGTACCTC. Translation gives CASSLGAGAPYEQYL.